A single sample gave rise to the 13 T cell receptor beta chains below, sequenced in a study of cytomegalovirus exposure and HLA in healthy donors. Primers included in the PCR were 60 Vbeta and 13 Jbeta primers. The data were produced by immunoSEQ multiplex PCR, yet TCRdb's version contains in-frame clones alone and is incomplete. In the table there are about 87,000 clones, under 80% of which are singletons. The specimen was PBMCs. These receptors all stem from a man aged 30 to 45 in good health and CMV-seropositive.

This clone was seen only a few times. The chain recombines TRBV15 with TRBJ2-6, with 7 bases fitting TRBD2. CDR3 length equals 19 residues. The germline V gene has CDR1 LNHNV and CDR2 YYDKDF (reference sequence). With V trimmed by 5 bases and J by 0 bases, 13 bases remained unmatched. The CDR3 sequence: CATSLGLRGGSSGANVLTF. The CDR3 DNA sequence: TGTGCCACCAGCTTGGGCCTTAGGGGAGGGAGCTCTGGGGCCAACGTCCTGACTTTC.

This sequence joins TRBV29-1 and TRBJ1-1; D is undetermined. This CDR3 contains 11 residues. The germline V gene has CDR1 SQVTM and CDR2 ANQGSEA. Trimming took 6 bases from V and 1 from J, leaving 6 bases between them. The CDR3 loop is CSVVKNTEAFF. CDR3 nucleotides: TGCAGCGTCGTAAAGAACACTGAAGCTTTCTTT.

The rearrangement uses TRBV18 and TRBJ1-6; 9 bases align to TRBD1. Looked up from germline, CDR1 is KGHSH and CDR2 is LQKENI. The CDR3 has 15 amino acids. Losses at the gene ends were 2 bases for V and 7 bases for J; bases not matched to a gene: 3. The CDR3 DNA follows: TGTGCCAGCTCACCAACCGGGACAGGGAATTCACCCCTCCACTTT. Translated, it gives CASSPTGTGNSPLHF.

This clone was counted a single time. V is TRBV27 and J is TRBJ1-1; 7 bases are shared with TRBD1. The CDR3 consists of 13 residues. The junction had 5 bases not matched to a gene; V was cut back by 1 base and J by 9 bases. Germline V gene data show CDR1 as MNHEY and CDR2 as SMNVEV (reference sequence). The CDR3 is CASSLWDSRKAFF. For the CDR3, the DNA is TGTGCCAGCAGTTTATGGGACAGCCGGAAAGCTTTCTTT.

The gene calls are TRBV11-3 and TRBJ2-1; possible D gene TRBD1, 6 bases. With 8 bases removed from V and 9 bases from J, the gap between germline ends came to 11 bases. The germline CDR1 and CDR2 sequences are SGHNT and YENEEA. CDR3 size: 11 residues. The CDR3 loop is CASSQGSEQFF. The CDR3 nucleotides read TGTGCCAGCTCACAGGGTAGTGAGCAGTTCTTC.

This chain joins TRBV2 and TRBJ1-1, with D possibly TRBD1 on 6 matching bases. CDR1 and CDR2 (germline): SNHLY, FYNNEI. Between the trimmed V and J ends, which lost 6 bases and 4 bases, there was a span of 12 bases. CDR3 length: 13 amino acids. This CDR3 reads CASRADRRTEAFF. The DNA of the CDR3 is TGTGCCAGCAGGGCGGACAGACGCACTGAAGCTTTCTTT.

The chain employs TRBV7-9 and TRBJ1-1; 9 bases line up with TRBD1. Trimming at V came to 4 bases and at J to 1 base, leaving 1 base not matched to a gene. This CDR3 spans 14 amino acids. Germline lookup yields CDR1 SEHNR and CDR2 FQNEAQ (reference sequence). In nucleotides, the CDR3 is TGTGCCAGCAGCTGGGGACAGGGGAACACTGAAGCTTTCTTT. Its translation is CASSWGQGNTEAFF.

The table lists this clone with a few counts. The gene calls are TRBV4-2 and TRBJ2-7; D is unclear. Trimming took 0 bases from V and 0 from J, leaving 3 bases between them. This CDR3 spans 13 amino acids. The germline V gene encodes CDR1 LGHNA and CDR2 YNFKEQ. CDR3 nucleotides: TGTGCCAGCAGCCAAGACAACTCCTACGAGCAGTACTTC. This translates into CASSQDNSYEQYF.

The chain carries TRBV19 and TRBJ1-5; TRBD1 matches 7 bases. The germline gives CDR1 LNHDA, CDR2 SQIVND (reference sequence). The length of the CDR3 is 18 residues. V trimming: 6 bases; J trimming: 0 bases; junction bases outside the gene matches: 14. CDR3 residues: CASSLQGGGMYSNQPQHF. Here the CDR3 DNA reads TGTGCCAGTAGCCTCCAAGGGGGCGGGATGTATAGCAATCAGCCCCAGCATTTT.

The chain uses TRBV30 and TRBJ1-5, with 8 bases that match TRBD1. After removal of 4 bases from V and 5 bases from J, the junction contained 10 bases not matched to a gene. This CDR3 is built from 15 residues. CDR1 and CDR2 (germline): GTSNPN, SVGIG (reference sequence). The CDR3 DNA reads TGTGCCTGGACCTTTTGGACAGGGTCTTATCAGCCCCAGCATTTT. Protein: CAWTFWTGSYQPQHF.

This rearrangement joins TRBV13 to TRBJ2-3; D gene unclear. With 5 bases removed from V and 0 bases from J, the gap between germline ends came to 9 bases. Per the germline V gene, CDR1 is PRHDT and CDR2 is FYEKMQ (reference sequence). The CDR3 length is 14 residues. CDR3 DNA: TGTGCCAGCAGCAAAACAGTAAGCACAGATACGCAGTATTTT. This translates into CASSKTVSTDTQYF.

The chain couples TRBV27 to TRBJ2-1, with D tentatively TRBD1 (7 bases). The germline V and J ends were trimmed by 0 bases and 12 bases, with 18 bases remaining between them. The CDR3 covers 15 residues. Germline V CDR1 and CDR2: MNHEY, SMNVEV (reference sequence). CDR3 sequence reads: CASSLSPAGQLGQFF. In DNA, the CDR3 is TGTGCCAGCAGTTTATCCCCGGCGGGACAGTTGGGGCAGTTCTTC.

V is TRBV5-4 and J is TRBJ2-2; 11 nucleotides line up with TRBD2. Germline lookup yields CDR1 SGHNT and CDR2 YYREEE (reference sequence). V dropped 4 bases and J dropped 4; count of bases not matched to a gene: 3. The CDR3 consists of 15 residues. As DNA, the CDR3 is TGTGCCAGCAGCAGGGGACTAGCGGTCACCGGGGAGCTGTTTTTT. The encoded protein is CASSRGLAVTGELFF.